This T cell receptor beta chain was identified during a study of sequential checkpoint blockade in melanoma (dated by TCRdb to about 2019). Regarding the complete study: In a 1:1 randomization, patients received either first-line nivolumab then ipilimumab (arm A) or ipilimumab then nivolumab (arm B). Maintenance nivolumab was given following each of the two trial sequences.

The immunoSEQ Assay was used to immunosequence TCRbeta CDR3 regions from genomic DNA. Genomic DNA was amplified by bias-controlled multiplex PCR before high-throughput sequencing. Regarding the original processing steps: To quantify the absolute abundance of each unique TCRbeta CDR3 region, the sequences were collapsed and filtered. Clonality, defined as 1 minus Pielou's evenness, was calculated using only productive rearrangements. Clones with significantly greater frequencies in on-treatment versus baseline samples were identified using a previously published method. Held by TCRdb, this immuneACCESS table contains in-frame sequences only and omits some clones. Under half of the omission traces to an unresolved V gene where checked; the cause of the rest is unknown. The V and J calls and the clone size are those of that table, but D and trimming were determined from the DNA. Counted in this sample were more than 7,000 clones; 71% of them appeared once. Jointly, the top ten make up about 24% of the sample.

V is reduced by 0 bases and J by 9 bases, leaving a spacing of 21 bases between them. CDR1 LGHNA and CDR2 YSLEER are derived from the germline V gene. Inclusive of the bounding cysteine and phenylalanine, the CDR3 is 16 residues long. Only CDR3 DNA remains: 48 bases, in frame from the first base. This specimen's treatment or condition label, per the study, means: randomized to nivolumab then ipilimumab (arm A) or the reverse (arm B). No trial patient had received prior DNA-damaging chemotherapy. Thawed PBMCs were sorted on a FACS Aria II flow cytometer to isolate live CD3+CD8+ cells negative for CD19 and CD56. CheckMate 064, a randomized, open-label phase II trial of sequential checkpoint blockade, was the source of the samples, all of which came from patients with melanoma. Peripheral blood mononuclear cells were collected by leukapheresis, purified using Ficoll-Paque, and frozen in human serum containing roughly 9.4% DMSO. Immediately after sorting, the purity of sorted blood CD3+CD8+ cells was verified to be >95%, after which DNA was extracted.

Summary of the overall study and its limitations: Larger, independent patient cohorts are needed to validate the response-prediction model that combines TCR metrics and mutation burden.

By share, this clone ranks as medium-sized (0.01 to 0.1%). The clone's antigen remains unknown. No base qualities exist here, and no much larger clone lies one base off it. This chain is built from TRBV4-3 and TRBJ2-7; possibly the D gene is TRBD2, per 7 matching bases. The source was CD8+ T cells sorted from blood (inferred from file names), collected from a patient given nivolumab and ipilimumab in sequence. The TCR originated in a human donor with melanoma. This receptor has the CDR3 CASSQDLELGAGVQYF. Here is the DNA: TGCGCCAGCAGCCAAGATCTGGAGTTGGGGGCGGGAGTGCAGTACTTC.